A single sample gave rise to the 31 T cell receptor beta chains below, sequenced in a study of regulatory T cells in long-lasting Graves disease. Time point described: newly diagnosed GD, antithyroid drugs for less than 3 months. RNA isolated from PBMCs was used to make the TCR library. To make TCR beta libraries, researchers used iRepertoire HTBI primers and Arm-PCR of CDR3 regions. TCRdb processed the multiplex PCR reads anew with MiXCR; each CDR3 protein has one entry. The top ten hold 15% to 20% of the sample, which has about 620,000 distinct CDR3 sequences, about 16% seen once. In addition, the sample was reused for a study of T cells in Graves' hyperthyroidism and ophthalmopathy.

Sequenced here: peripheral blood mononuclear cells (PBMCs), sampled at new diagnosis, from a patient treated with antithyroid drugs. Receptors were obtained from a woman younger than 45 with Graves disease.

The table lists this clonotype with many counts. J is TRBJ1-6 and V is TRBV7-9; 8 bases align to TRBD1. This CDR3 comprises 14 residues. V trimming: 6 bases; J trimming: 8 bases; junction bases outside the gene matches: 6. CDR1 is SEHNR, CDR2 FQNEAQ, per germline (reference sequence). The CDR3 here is CASSYRGIDSPLHF. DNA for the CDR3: TGTGCCAGCAGTTACAGGGGGATAGATTCACCCCTCCACTTT. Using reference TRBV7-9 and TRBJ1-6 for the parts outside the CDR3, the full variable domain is DTGVSQNPRHKITKRGQNVTFRCDPISEHNRLYWYRQTLGQGPEFLTYFQNEAQLEKSRLLSDRFSAERPKGSFSTLEIQRTEQGDSAMYLCASSYRGIDSPLHFGNGTRLTVT.

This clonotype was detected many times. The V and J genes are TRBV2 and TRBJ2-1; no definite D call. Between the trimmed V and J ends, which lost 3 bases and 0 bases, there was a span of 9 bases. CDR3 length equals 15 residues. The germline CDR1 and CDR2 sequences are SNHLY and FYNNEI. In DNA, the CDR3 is TGTGCCAGCAGTGACCAACCTAACTCCTACAATGAGCAGTTCTTC. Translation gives CASSDQPNSYNEQFF.

This chain's CDR3 is CAWSVTGNTIYF. The CDR3 DNA sequence: TGTGCCTGGAGTGTAACTGGAAACACCATATATTTT. The chain uses TRBV30 and TRBJ1-3, with D unclear. V was pared by 0 bases and J by 2 bases, with 2 bases between. This CDR3 is built from 12 residues. Germline V gives CDR1 GTSNPN, CDR2 SVGIG (reference sequence).

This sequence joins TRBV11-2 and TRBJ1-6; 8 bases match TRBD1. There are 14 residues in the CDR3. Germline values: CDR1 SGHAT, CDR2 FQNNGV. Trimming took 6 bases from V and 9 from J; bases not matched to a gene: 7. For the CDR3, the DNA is TGTGCCAGCAGGCGGGACAGGAGGACTTCACCCCTCCACTTT. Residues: CASRRDRRTSPLHF.

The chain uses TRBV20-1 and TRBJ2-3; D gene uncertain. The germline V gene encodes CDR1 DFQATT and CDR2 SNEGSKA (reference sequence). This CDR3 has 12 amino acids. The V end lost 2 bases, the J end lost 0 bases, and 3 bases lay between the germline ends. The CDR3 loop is CSARTSTDTQYF. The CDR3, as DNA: TGCAGTGCTAGAACTAGCACAGATACGCAGTATTTT.

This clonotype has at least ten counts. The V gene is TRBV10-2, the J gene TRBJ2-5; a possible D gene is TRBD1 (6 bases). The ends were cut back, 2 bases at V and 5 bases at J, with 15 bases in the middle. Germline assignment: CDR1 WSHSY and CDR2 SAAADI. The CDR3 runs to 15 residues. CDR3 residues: CASSETYREGETQYF. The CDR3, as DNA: TGCGCCAGCAGTGAGACGTACAGGGAAGGCGAGACCCAGTACTTC.

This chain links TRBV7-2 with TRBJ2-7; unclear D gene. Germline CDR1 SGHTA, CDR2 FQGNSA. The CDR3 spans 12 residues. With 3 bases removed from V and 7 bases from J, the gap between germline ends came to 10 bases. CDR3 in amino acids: CASSLRMGEQYF. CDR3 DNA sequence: TGTGCCAGCAGCTTGAGGATGGGGGAGCAGTACTTC.

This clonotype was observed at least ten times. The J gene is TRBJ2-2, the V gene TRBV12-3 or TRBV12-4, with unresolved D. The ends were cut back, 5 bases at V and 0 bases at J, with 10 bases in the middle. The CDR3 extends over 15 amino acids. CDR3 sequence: CASSQHSSNTGELFF. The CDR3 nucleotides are TGTGCCAGCAGTCAACATAGCTCGAACACCGGGGAGCTGTTTTTT.

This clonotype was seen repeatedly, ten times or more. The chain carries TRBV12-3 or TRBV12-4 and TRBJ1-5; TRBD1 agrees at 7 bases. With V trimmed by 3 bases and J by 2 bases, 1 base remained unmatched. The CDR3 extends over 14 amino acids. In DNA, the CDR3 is TGTGCCAGCAGTTTTACAGGGGGCAATCAGCCCCAGCATTTT. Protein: CASSFTGGNQPQHF.

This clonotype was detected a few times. The chain's CDR3 is CSARDAPRTGVGHQPQHF. The DNA for the CDR3 is TGCAGTGCTAGAGACGCTCCGAGAACAGGAGTAGGGCATCAGCCCCAGCATTTT. The V call is TRBV20-1, the J call TRBJ1-5, with a weak D call TRBD1 (5 bases). CDR3 length: 18 residues. V was clipped by 0 bases and J by 5 bases, with 23 bases between them. Germline V gene lookup returns CDR1 DFQATT and CDR2 SNEGSKA (reference sequence).

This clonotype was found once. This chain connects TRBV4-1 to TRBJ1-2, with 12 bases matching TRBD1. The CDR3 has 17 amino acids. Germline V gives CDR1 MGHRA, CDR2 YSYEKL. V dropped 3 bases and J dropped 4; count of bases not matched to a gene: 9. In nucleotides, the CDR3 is TGCGCCAGCAGCCAGGGGACCGGGACAGGGGGCGCCTATGGCTACACCTTC. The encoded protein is CASSQGTGTGGAYGYTF.

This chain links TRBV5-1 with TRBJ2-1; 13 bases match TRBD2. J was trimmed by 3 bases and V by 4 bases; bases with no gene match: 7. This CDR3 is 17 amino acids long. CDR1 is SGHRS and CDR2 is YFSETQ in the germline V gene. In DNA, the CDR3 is TGCGCCAGCAGCCCAGGACTAGCGGGAGTCGGCTACAATGAGCAGTTCTTC. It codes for CASSPGLAGVGYNEQFF.

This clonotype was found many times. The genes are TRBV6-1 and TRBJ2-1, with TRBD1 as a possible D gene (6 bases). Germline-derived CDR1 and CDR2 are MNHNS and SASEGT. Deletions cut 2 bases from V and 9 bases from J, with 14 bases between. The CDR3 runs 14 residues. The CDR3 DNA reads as TGTGCCAGCAGTGAAAACTCAGGGGTTCGTGAGCAGTTCTTC. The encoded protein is CASSENSGVREQFF.

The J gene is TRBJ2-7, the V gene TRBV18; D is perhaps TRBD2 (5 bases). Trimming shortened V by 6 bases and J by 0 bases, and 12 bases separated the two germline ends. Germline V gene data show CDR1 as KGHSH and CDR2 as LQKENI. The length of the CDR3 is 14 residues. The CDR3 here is CASSFEEVSYEQYF. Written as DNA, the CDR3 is TGTGCCAGCTCTTTCGAGGAGGTCTCCTACGAGCAGTACTTC.

CDR3 region: CSVELFDSNYGYTF. The CDR3 region has the DNA TGCAGCGTTGAACTGTTCGACAGCAACTATGGCTACACCTTC. The chain uses TRBV29-1 and TRBJ1-2; D perhaps matches TRBD1 (5 bases). Trimming took 2 bases from V and 2 from J, leaving 12 bases between them. Germline-derived CDR1 and CDR2 are SQVTM and ANQGSEA. CDR3 size: 14 residues.

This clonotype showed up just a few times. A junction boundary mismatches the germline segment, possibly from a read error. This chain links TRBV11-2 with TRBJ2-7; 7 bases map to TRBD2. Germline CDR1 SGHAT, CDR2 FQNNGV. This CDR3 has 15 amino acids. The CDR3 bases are TGTACCAGCAGCTTAGACGCTAGCGGCACCTACGAGCAGTACTTC. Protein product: CTSSLDASGTYEQYF.

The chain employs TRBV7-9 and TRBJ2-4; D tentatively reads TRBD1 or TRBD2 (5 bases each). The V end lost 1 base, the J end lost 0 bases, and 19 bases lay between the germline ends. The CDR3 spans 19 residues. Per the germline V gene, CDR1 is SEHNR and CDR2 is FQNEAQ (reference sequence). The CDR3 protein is CASSLDPGQATLAKNIQYF. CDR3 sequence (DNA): TGTGCCAGCAGCTTAGACCCGGGGCAGGCGACACTAGCCAAAAACATTCAGTACTTC.

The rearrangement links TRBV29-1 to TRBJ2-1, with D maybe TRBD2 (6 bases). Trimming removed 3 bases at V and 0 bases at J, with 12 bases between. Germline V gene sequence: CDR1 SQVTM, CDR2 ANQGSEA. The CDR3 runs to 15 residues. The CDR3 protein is CSVDWDFSSYNEQFF. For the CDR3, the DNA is TGCAGCGTTGACTGGGACTTCAGCTCCTACAATGAGCAGTTCTTC.

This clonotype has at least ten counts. The DNA of the CDR3 is TGTGCCACCAAGAGCGGGAGTCAGACCCAGTACTTC. This gives the protein CATKSGSQTQYF. This chain connects TRBV12-3 or TRBV12-4 to TRBJ2-5, with 8 bases identical to TRBD2. Losses at the gene ends were 10 bases for V and 6 bases for J; bases not matched to a gene: 7. The CDR3 covers 12 residues.

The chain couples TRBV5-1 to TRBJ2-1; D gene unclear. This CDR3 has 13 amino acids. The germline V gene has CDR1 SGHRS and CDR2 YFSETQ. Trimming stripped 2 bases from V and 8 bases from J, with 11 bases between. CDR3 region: CASSLAPHDEQFF. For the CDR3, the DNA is TGCGCCAGCAGCTTAGCCCCCCACGATGAGCAGTTCTTC.

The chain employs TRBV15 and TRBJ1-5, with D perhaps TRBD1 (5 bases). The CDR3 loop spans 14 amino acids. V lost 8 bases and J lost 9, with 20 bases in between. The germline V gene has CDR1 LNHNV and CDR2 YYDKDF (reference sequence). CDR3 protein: CATGPGGSQGPQHF. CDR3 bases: TGTGCCACCGGTCCAGGTGGCAGTCAGGGGCCCCAGCATTTT. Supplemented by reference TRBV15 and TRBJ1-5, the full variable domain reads DAMVIQNPRYQVTQFGKPVTLSCSQTLNHNVMYWYQQKSSQAPKLLFHYYDKDFNNEADTPDNFQSRRPNTSFCFLDIRSPGLGDTAMYLCATGPGGSQGPQHFGDGTRLSIL.

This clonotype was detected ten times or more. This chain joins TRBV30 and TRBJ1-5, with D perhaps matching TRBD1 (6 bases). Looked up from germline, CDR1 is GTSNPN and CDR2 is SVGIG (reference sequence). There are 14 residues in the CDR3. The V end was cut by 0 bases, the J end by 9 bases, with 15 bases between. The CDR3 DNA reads TGTGCCTGGAGTGTAAGGGGGTCCTTGAGGCCCCAGCATTTT. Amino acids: CAWSVRGSLRPQHF.

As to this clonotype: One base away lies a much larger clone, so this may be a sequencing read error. CDR3 protein: CASSQGLAGDEQYF. DNA of the CDR3: TGTGCCAGCAGCCAAGGACTAGCGGGAGACGAGCAGTACTTC. The J gene is TRBJ2-7, the V gene TRBV4-2; TRBD2 matches at 12 bases. Germline lookup yields CDR1 LGHNA and CDR2 YNFKEQ. The CDR3 is 14 amino acids. V gave up 1 base and J gave up 5 bases; unmatched junction bases: 0.

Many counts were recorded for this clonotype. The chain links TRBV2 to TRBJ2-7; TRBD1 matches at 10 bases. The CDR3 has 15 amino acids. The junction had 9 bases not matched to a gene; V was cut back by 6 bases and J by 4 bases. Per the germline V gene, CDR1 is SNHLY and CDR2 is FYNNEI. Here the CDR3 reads CASSLGGTGAYEQYF. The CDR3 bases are TGTGCCAGCAGCCTAGGCGGGACAGGGGCATACGAGCAGTACTTC.

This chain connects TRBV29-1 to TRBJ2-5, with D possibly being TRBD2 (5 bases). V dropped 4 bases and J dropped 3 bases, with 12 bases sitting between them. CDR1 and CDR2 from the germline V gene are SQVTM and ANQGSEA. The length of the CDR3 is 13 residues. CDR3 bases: TGCAGCGTTGTCGGGATGGATAAAGAGACCCAGTACTTC. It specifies CSVVGMDKETQYF.

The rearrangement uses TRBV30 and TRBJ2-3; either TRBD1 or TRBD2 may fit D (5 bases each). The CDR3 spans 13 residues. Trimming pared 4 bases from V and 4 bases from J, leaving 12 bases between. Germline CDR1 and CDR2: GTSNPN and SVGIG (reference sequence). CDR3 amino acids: CAWTFWGSDTQYF. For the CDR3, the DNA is TGTGCCTGGACATTTTGGGGGTCAGATACGCAGTATTTT.

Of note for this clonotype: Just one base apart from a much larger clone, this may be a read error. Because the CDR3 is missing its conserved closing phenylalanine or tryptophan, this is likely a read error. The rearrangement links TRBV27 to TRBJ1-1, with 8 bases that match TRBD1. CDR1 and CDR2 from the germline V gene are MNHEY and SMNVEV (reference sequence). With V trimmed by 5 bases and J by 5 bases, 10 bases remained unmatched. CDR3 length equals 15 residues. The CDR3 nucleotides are TGTGCCAGCAGTCCCTCAGGGGGCGCGATGACTGAAGCTTTCCTT. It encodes CASSPSGGAMTEAFL.

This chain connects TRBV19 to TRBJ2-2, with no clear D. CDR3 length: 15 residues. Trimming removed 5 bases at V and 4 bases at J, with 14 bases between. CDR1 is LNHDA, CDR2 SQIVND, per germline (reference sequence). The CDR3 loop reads CASSPALASTGELFF. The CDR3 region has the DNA TGTGCCAGTAGTCCGGCGTTGGCGAGCACCGGGGAGCTGTTTTTT.

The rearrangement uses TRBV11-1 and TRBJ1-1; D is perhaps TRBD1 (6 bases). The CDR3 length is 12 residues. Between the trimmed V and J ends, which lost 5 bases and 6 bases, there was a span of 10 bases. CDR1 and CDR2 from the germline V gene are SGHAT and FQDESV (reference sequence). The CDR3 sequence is CASSTNRAEAFF. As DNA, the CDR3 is TGTGCCAGCAGCACCAACAGGGCTGAAGCTTTCTTT.

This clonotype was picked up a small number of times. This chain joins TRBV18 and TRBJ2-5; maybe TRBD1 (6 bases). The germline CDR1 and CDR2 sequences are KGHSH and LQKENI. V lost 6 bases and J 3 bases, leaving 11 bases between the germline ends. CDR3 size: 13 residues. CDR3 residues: CASSAYREETQYF. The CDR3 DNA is TGTGCCAGCTCGGCTTACAGGGAAGAGACCCAGTACTTC.

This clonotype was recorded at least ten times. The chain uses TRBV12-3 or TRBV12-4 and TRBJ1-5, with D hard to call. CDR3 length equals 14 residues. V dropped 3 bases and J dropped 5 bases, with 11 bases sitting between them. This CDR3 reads CASSFKGPHQPQHF. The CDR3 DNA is TGTGCCAGCAGTTTCAAGGGCCCTCATCAGCCCCAGCATTTT.